This TCR beta chain appears in the sequencing data of a study of CD8 T cells in Susac syndrome. Random hexamers served to reverse transcribe roughly 0.5 to 1 ug RNA. The CDR3 of TCR beta was amplified by immunoSEQ multiplex PCR across 54 Vbeta and 13 Jbeta. TCRdb used MiXCR to reprocess the immunoSEQ multiplex PCR reads, holding one entry per CDR3 protein. Of some 120,000 distinct CDR3 sequences in the sample, about 92% were seen once. V lost 1 base, J lost 3 bases, and 2 bases stayed unmatched. The CDR3 covers 14 residues. The germline CDR1 and CDR2 sequences are LGHNA and YNFKEQ. The chain carries TRBV4-2 and TRBJ1-2; 7 nucleotides align to TRBD1. Sequences were obtained from CD8+ T cells from PBMCs. The TCR comes from a human donor with multiple sclerosis. CDR3 DNA sequence: TGTGCCAGCAGCCAAGGGGACAGCCACTATGGCTACACCTTC. Translation gives CASSQGDSHYGYTF.